The 2 T cell receptor beta chains below come from one sample, sequenced in a study of cytotoxic CD8 clonotypes in ibrutinib-treated CLL. The method was immunoSEQ multiplex PCR; TCRdb's version includes in-frame clones alone and lacks a portion of them. The table shows a few hundred thousand clones, with approximately 80% occurring only once. The input for sequencing was PBMCs, taken before ibrutinib treatment. These receptors originate from a human donor with chronic lymphocytic leukemia.

The CDR3 loop is CASSYLSGVSRRQFF. CDR3 in DNA: TGTGCCAGCAGTTACTTATCTGGAGTCTCAAGGAGGCAGTTCTTC. The chain carries TRBV6-5 and TRBJ2-1, with D unresolved. The CDR3 contains 15 residues. Trimming pared 1 base from V and 12 bases from J, leaving 19 bases between. Per the germline V gene, CDR1 is MNHEY and CDR2 is SVGAGI.

The genes are TRBV30 and TRBJ1-5, with D uncertain. The germline V and J ends were trimmed by 1 base and 7 bases, with 11 bases remaining between them. The length of the CDR3 is 13 residues. Germline CDR1 reads GTSNPN; CDR2 reads SVGIG (reference sequence). CDR3 loop: CAWSGTLGQPQHF. DNA for the CDR3: TGTGCCTGGAGTGGAACTTTGGGACAGCCCCAGCATTTT.